This T cell receptor (beta chain) came from a study of shared clonotypes between healthy human individuals. Trimming pared 1 base from V and 0 bases from J, leaving 7 bases between. Germline V gene data show CDR1 as SNHLY and CDR2 as FYNNEI. This CDR3 spans 15 amino acids. Concerning this clone: Its antigen is not known.

The naive CD8 population came from CD45RO-negative cells selected for CCR7, without terminally differentiated effector memory CD45RA+ cells. Study findings and constraints: Sampling covered blood only; tissue repertoires likely differ. The study found lower generation probabilities in non-shared clonotypes than in those shared by all four donors.

Here immunoSEQ multiplex PCR was the method, and the copy in TCRdb shows in-frame clones only, minus some. This sample has about 1.9 million clones, with just under 95% found just once. The origin of this receptor is a man aged 18 to 30 in good health. Some clones in this sample may be carry-over from other donors' samples. The rearrangement uses TRBV2 and TRBJ2-1; D is possibly TRBD1 (6 bases). Sequenced material: naive CD8+ T cells from PBMCs. DNA of the CDR3: TGTGCCAGCAGTGAAGTGGGACACTCCTACAATGAGCAGTTCTTC. Protein sequence: CASSEVGHSYNEQFF.